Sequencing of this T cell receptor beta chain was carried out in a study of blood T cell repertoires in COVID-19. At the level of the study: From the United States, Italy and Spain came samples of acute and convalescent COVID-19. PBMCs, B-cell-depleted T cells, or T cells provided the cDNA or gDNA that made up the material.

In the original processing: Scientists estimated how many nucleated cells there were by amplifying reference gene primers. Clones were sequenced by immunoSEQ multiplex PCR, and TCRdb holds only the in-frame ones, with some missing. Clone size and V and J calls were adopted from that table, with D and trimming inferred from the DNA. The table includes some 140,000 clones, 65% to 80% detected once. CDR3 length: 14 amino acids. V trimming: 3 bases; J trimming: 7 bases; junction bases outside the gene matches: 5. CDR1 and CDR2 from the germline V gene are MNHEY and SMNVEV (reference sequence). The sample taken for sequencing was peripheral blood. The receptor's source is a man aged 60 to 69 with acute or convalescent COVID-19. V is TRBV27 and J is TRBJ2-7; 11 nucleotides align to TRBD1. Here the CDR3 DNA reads TGTGCCAGCAGTTTGGGGACAGGGGGAGGGGAGCAGTACTTC. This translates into CASSLGTGGGEQYF.